The clone carrying this TCR beta chain was recorded a few times. The antigen remains undetermined. Researchers prepared the TCRbeta library using unique molecular identifiers, the study reports. MiXCR, run by TCRdb on the PCR reads, gives a single entry per CDR3 protein. The sample has 140,000 to 150,000 distinct CDR3 sequences, 7.5% to 9% seen once. V lost 3 bases, J lost 0 bases, and 11 bases lay in between. Looked up from germline, CDR1 is KGHSH and CDR2 is LQKENI. The CDR3 runs to 15 residues. This entry belongs to a study of T-cell reconstitution after alpha-beta-depleted transplantation in children. Regarding the study as a whole: It was reported that alpha-beta T cells came from several hundred expanded graft clones (about two months after transplant).

The TCR sequence derives from a female patient between 2 and 15 years old who had a stem cell transplant for congenital amegakaryocytic thrombocytopenia, so the T cells may come from the graft donor. This sample comprised PBMCs, mostly from graft donor cells, obtained 180 days after TCRalphabeta/CD19-depleted stem cell transplant. This rearrangement joins TRBV18 to TRBJ1-2, with D maybe TRBD1 (5 bases). CDR3 region: CASSPDSLANYGYTF. DNA for the CDR3: TGTGCCAGCTCACCTGACAGCTTAGCTAACTATGGCTACACCTTC. Complete variable domain (other parts from reference TRBV18 and TRBJ1-2): NAGVMQNPRHLVRRRGQEARLRCSPMKGHSHVYWYRQLPEEGLKFMVYLQKENIIDESGMPKERFSAEFPKEGPSILRIQQVVRGDSAAYFCASSPDSLANYGYTFGSGTRLTVV.